This T cell receptor beta chain was sequenced in a study of cytomegalovirus exposure and HLA in healthy donors. J was trimmed by 5 bases and V by 8 bases; bases with no gene match: 1. The germline gives CDR1 MDHEN, CDR2 SYDVKM. The CDR3 is made up of 12 amino acids. Study-wide results and limits: Reports credit the classifier with highly specific, highly sensitive diagnosis of cytomegalovirus status.

This table comes from immunoSEQ multiplex PCR, and its TCRdb copy is limited to in-frame clones, with some not included. The sample lists over 200,000 clones, around four fifths occurring once. About this clone itself: Its antigen remains unknown.

Sample: PBMCs. The TCR sequence derives from a woman aged 18-29 years in good health and CMV-seronegative. This chain uses TRBV28 with TRBJ1-4, with 8 nucleotides matching TRBD1. The CDR3, as DNA: TGTGCCAGCGGACAGGGAAATGAAAAACTGTTTTTT. The encoded protein is CASGQGNEKLFF.